Listed below are T cell receptor beta chains from one sample, sequenced in a study of vaccination and CD4 T cells after COVID-19. Their target antigens are unknown. TCRdb independently ran MiXCR on the PCR reads; one entry per CDR3 protein. Of several thousand distinct CDR3 sequences listed, 19% are singletons. The specimen sequenced was CD4+ T cells from blood, cultured in vitro. The receptors here all came from a human donor who had recovered from COVID-19. CDR3s include the opening cysteine and the closing phenylalanine or tryptophan. A D gene is named only where the DNA matches it firmly. The listing skips clone size in some rows; elsewhere it reads once, few, many or a size class.

>NA|NA|TRBJ2-3|TRBV27
TGTGCCAGCGGTAGAATGGGAATAACAGATACGCAGTATTTT
CASGRMGITDTQYF
>NA|NA|TRBJ2-5|TRBV7-9
TGTGCCAGCAGCTTTGGAGATGGGGGGATGAAAGAGACCCAGTACTTC
CASSFGDGGMKETQYF
>TRBD2|medium-sized|TRBJ2-1|TRBV24-1
TGTGCCACCAGTGATGCTCGGGGGGAAGAGCAGTTCTTC
CATSDARGEEQFF
>NA|few|TRBJ1-3|TRBV19
TGTGCCAGTAGTATCCCAGGGACCGGCACCATATATTTT
CASSIPGTGTIYF
>NA|few|TRBJ1-2|TRBV6-1
TGTGCCAGCAGTCGAACGGCAGAGTTCTATCTTTATGGCTACACCTTC
CASSRTAEFYLYGYTF
>TRBD1|NA|TRBJ2-7|TRBV5-1
TGCGCCAGCAGCTCCAGGACAGGGGGAAAGGTGCAGTACTTC
CASSSRTGGKVQYF
>NA|large|TRBJ1-1|TRBV6-1
TGTGCCAGCAGCTCACGACAGTCTGACACTGAAGCTTTCTTT
CASSSRQSDTEAFF
>NA|medium-sized|TRBJ1-6|TRBV19
TGTGCCAGTTTACCGGGGCCAAATTCACCCCTCCACTTT
CASLPGPNSPLHF
>TRBD1|few|TRBJ2-5|TRBV30
TGTGCCTGGAAGACAGGGACCCAAGAGACCCAGTACTTC
CAWKTGTQETQYF
>TRBD1|medium-sized|TRBJ1-1|TRBV6-2/TRBV6-3
TGTGCCATCCAGGACAGGGGGGGAACTGAAGCTTTCTTT
CAIQDRGGTEAFF
>TRBD1|few|TRBJ1-1|TRBV28
TGTGCCAGCTTTAAGACAAAGGGACAGGGGAATTCTGAAGCTTTCTTT
CASFKTKGQGNSEAFF
>NA|NA|TRBJ2-7|TRBV30
TGTGCCTGGAGTGTGGGCCACAATAGCGAACAGTACTTC
CAWSVGHNSEQYF
>NA|NA|TRBJ2-1|TRBV6-2/TRBV6-3
TGTGCCAGCACCGCGAGCTCCTACAATGAGCAGTTCTTC
CASTASSYNEQFF
>NA|few|TRBJ2-2|TRBV7-8
TGTGCCAGCAGCTTAGTAGGGGGGTGGACCGGGGAGCTGTTTTTT
CASSLVGGWTGELFF
>NA|NA|TRBJ1-3|TRBV2
TGTGCCAGCAGTGACCAGGGCTCTGGAAACACCATATATTTT
CASSDQGSGNTIYF
>NA|NA|TRBJ2-5|TRBV12-3/TRBV12-4
TGTGCCAGCAGTCTAATACTCGAGACCCAGTACTTC
CASSLILETQYF
>TRBD2|few|TRBJ2-1|TRBV2
TGTGCCAGGGATAAGACTAGCGGGGTTTACAATGAGCAGTTCTTC
CARDKTSGVYNEQFF
>NA|NA|TRBJ1-2|TRBV2
TGTGCCAGCAGGCTGGAAACGGCGCTGGATGGCTACACCTTC
CASRLETALDGYTF
>NA|NA|TRBJ2-1|TRBV25-1
TGTGCCAGCAGTCCGAGGGGGGGGGAGCAGTTCTTC
CASSPRGGEQFF
>NA|NA|TRBJ2-6|TRBV6-1
TGTGCCAGCAGCCTGGGGGCTTCTGGGGCCAACGTCCTGACTTTC
CASSLGASGANVLTF
>NA|medium-sized|TRBJ2-4|TRBV12-3/TRBV12-4
TGTGCCAGCAGTTTACTCGGACAGAACATTCAGTACTTC
CASSLLGQNIQYF
>TRBD1|few|TRBJ1-1|TRBV7-9
TGTGCCAGCAACTTCCCGGGACAGGGGAGAGAGAACACTGAAGCTTTCTTT
CASNFPGQGRENTEAFF
>NA|NA|TRBJ2-2|TRBV6-1
TGTGCCAGCAATTTCGGGTCCCGAGCCACCGGGGAGCTGTTTTTT
CASNFGSRATGELFF
>NA|medium-sized|TRBJ1-1|TRBV6-1
TGTGCCAGCAGTGAACGCACTGAAGCTTTCTTT
CASSERTEAFF
>TRBD1|medium-sized|TRBJ1-6|TRBV5-1
TGCGCCAGCAGCCTAGGGGACAGGAACAATTCACCCCTCCACTTT
CASSLGDRNNSPLHF
>NA|medium-sized|TRBJ1-3|TRBV24-1
TGTGCCGCTCCCCCCGGGGACGGCAGAAACACCATATATTTT
CAAPPGDGRNTIYF
>NA|NA|TRBJ2-1|TRBV20-1
TGCAGTGCACCCGGTGGGGCAACGGGGAGCTCCTACAATGAGCAGTTCTTC
CSAPGGATGSSYNEQFF
>TRBD1|NA|TRBJ1-2|TRBV5-6
TGTGCCAGCAGCCTGGGACCACAGGGGGCGTGGGGCTACACCTTC
CASSLGPQGAWGYTF
>NA|NA|TRBJ2-1|TRBV6-1
TGTGCCAGCACCTCGACCGGAGCTAACAATGAGCAGTTCTTC
CASTSTGANNEQFF
>TRBD2|NA|TRBJ2-7|TRBV6-1
TGTGCCAGCAGGGCCTCGGGGACGGGGGGTACCTACGAGCAGTACTTC
CASRASGTGGTYEQYF
>TRBD1|large|TRBJ1-6|TRBV2
TGTGCCAGCAGTAGGACTTTACAGGGGGAGGGTAATTCACCCCTCCACTTT
CASSRTLQGEGNSPLHF
>TRBD1|NA|TRBJ1-4|TRBV4-1
TGCGCCAGCAGCCAAGGTGGGACAGGGGACGAAAAACTGTTTTTT
CASSQGGTGDEKLFF
>NA|NA|TRBJ1-6|TRBV11-2
TGTGCCAGCAGCCCCTGGCAAATCGAGAATTCACCCCTCCACTTT
CASSPWQIENSPLHF
>TRBD1|NA|TRBJ2-3|TRBV30
TGTGCCTGGGGACAGGGCGGGGATACGCAGTATTTT
CAWGQGGDTQYF
>TRBD1|NA|TRBJ2-2|TRBV6-4
TGTGCCAGCAGTGATGGGACAGACAGCGGGGAGCTGTTTTTT
CASSDGTDSGELFF
>NA|NA|TRBJ1-6|TRBV3-1
TGTGCCAGCAGCCTGGTAGGGGGGGATTCACCCCTCCACTTT
CASSLVGGDSPLHF
>NA|few|TRBJ2-1|TRBV2
TGTGCCAGGACAGTGAGATTCGATGAGCAGTTCTTC
CARTVRFDEQFF
>NA|medium-sized|TRBJ1-6|TRBV7-2
TGTGCCAGCAGGGCGGACCGGGCGTATTCACCCCTCCACTTT
CASRADRAYSPLHF
>NA|few|TRBJ2-1|TRBV19
TGTGCCAGGGACATCCGCTCCTACAATGAGCAGTTCTTC
CARDIRSYNEQFF
>TRBD1|NA|TRBJ1-5|TRBV7-3
TGTGCCAGCTCACTCCGGGACAGCTCGGTCGTGGGGAATCAGCCCCAGCATTTT
CASSLRDSSVVGNQPQHF
>NA|NA|TRBJ2-2|TRBV6-4
TGTGCCAGCAGCGGGACACCGGGGACCGGGGAGCTGTTTTTT
CASSGTPGTGELFF
>NA|NA|TRBJ2-6|TRBV7-2
TGTGCCAGCAGTGGCGGACTGGGGAGTGCTGGGGCCAACGTCCTGACTTTC
CASSGGLGSAGANVLTF